A selection of T cell receptor beta chains follows, all from one sample in a study of blood T cells in healthy people across ages. MiXCR was run by TCRdb on the 5' RACE reads, yielding one entry per CDR3 protein. Of about 930,000 distinct CDR3 sequences in the sample, almost 30% were seen once. The same sample was also studied in work on T cells of mothers and their children.

The source material was blood. The receptor set was obtained from a woman aged 40 to 49 in good health. The CDR3 runs from the conserved cysteine through the conserved F or W. Each record gives: V gene, clone size, D gene, J gene, CDR3 DNA, CDR3 protein. D genes are given only for firm matches. Only part of the rows carry a size: once, few, many, or a class if the clone is expanded.

v_gene: TRBV28
abundance: many
d_gene: TRBD2
j_gene: TRBJ2-7
CDR3nt: TGTGCCAGCAGTTTCCACGGGGGGACCACCTACGAGCAGTACTTC
CDR3aa: CASSFHGGTTYEQYF

v_gene: TRBV18
abundance: few
d_gene: NA
j_gene: TRBJ2-3
CDR3nt: TGTGCCAGCTCACCACGGGGGGCGCGAAACACAGATACGCAGTATTTT
CDR3aa: CASSPRGARNTDTQYF

v_gene: TRBV30
abundance: once
d_gene: TRBD2
j_gene: TRBJ2-3
CDR3nt: TGTGCCTGCTCCCCAAAAGGGCGGGGGGGAGCAGATACGCAGTATTTT
CDR3aa: CACSPKGRGGADTQYF

v_gene: TRBV2
abundance: many
d_gene: NA
j_gene: TRBJ2-7
CDR3nt: TGTGCCAGCAGTGAAGCCTACGAGCAGTACTTC
CDR3aa: CASSEAYEQYF

v_gene: TRBV11-2
abundance: NA
d_gene: NA
j_gene: TRBJ2-5
CDR3nt: TGTGCCAGCAGCGCGGTGGCTCTGGGGAACAATGAGCAGTACTTC
CDR3aa: CASSAVALGNNEQYF

v_gene: TRBV7-9
abundance: many
d_gene: TRBD1
j_gene: TRBJ2-7
CDR3nt: TGTGCCAGCAGACCTGACAGGGGAGGATACGAGCAGTACTTC
CDR3aa: CASRPDRGGYEQYF

v_gene: TRBV5-1
abundance: NA
d_gene: TRBD2
j_gene: TRBJ2-1
CDR3nt: TGCGCCAGCAGCAGGCGACTAGCGGGGACCAATGAGCAGTTCTTC
CDR3aa: CASSRRLAGTNEQFF

v_gene: TRBV7-6
abundance: many
d_gene: TRBD2
j_gene: TRBJ2-7
CDR3nt: TGTGCCAGCAGCCGAGGGGGACTAGCAAAGGGCGAGCAGTACTTC
CDR3aa: CASSRGGLAKGEQYF

v_gene: TRBV5-1
abundance: many
d_gene: TRBD2
j_gene: TRBJ2-1
CDR3nt: TGCGCCAGCAGCGGCGGGGGGGCGGCTTTCGAGCAGTTCTTC
CDR3aa: CASSGGGAAFEQFF

v_gene: TRBV5-1
abundance: few
d_gene: NA
j_gene: TRBJ1-6
CDR3nt: TGCGCCAGCAGCTTGGCCGTGAATTCACCCCTCCACTTT
CDR3aa: CASSLAVNSPLHF

v_gene: TRBV4-1
abundance: NA
d_gene: TRBD1
j_gene: TRBJ2-7
CDR3nt: TGCGCCAGCAGCCCAACTGGACAGGCCTACGAGCAGTACTTC
CDR3aa: CASSPTGQAYEQYF

v_gene: TRBV2
abundance: few
d_gene: NA
j_gene: TRBJ1-5
CDR3nt: TGTGCCAGCAGTGATGGGTATCAGCCCCAGCATTTT
CDR3aa: CASSDGYQPQHF

v_gene: TRBV2
abundance: NA
d_gene: NA
j_gene: TRBJ2-3
CDR3nt: TGTGCCAGCAGTGAAGAGTCTAGCCCTAGCACAGATACGCAGTATTTT
CDR3aa: CASSEESSPSTDTQYF

v_gene: TRBV27
abundance: few
d_gene: TRBD1
j_gene: TRBJ2-7
CDR3nt: TGTGCCAGCAACCCCGGGACAGGGCGCTCCTACGAGCAGTACTTC
CDR3aa: CASNPGTGRSYEQYF

v_gene: TRBV5-1
abundance: NA
d_gene: NA
j_gene: TRBJ1-5
CDR3nt: TGCGCCAGCAGCCTAGAGCAGGGAGGACAGCCCCAGCATTTT
CDR3aa: CASSLEQGGQPQHF

v_gene: TRBV7-2
abundance: NA
d_gene: NA
j_gene: TRBJ1-5
CDR3nt: TGTGCCAGCAGCCTAGAGGGGGTTGGCAATCAGCCCCAGCATTTT
CDR3aa: CASSLEGVGNQPQHF

v_gene: TRBV18
abundance: NA
d_gene: NA
j_gene: TRBJ1-4
CDR3nt: TGTGCCAGCAGCCCGGGCCCAGGACCTAATGAAAAACTGTTTTTT
CDR3aa: CASSPGPGPNEKLFF